The 30 T cell receptor beta chains listed next were all sequenced from one sample in a study of cytomegalovirus exposure and HLA in healthy donors. A multiplex PCR was run with 60 Vbeta primers and 13 Jbeta primers. Some clones are missing from TCRdb's copy, which holds only in-frame ones; the method was immunoSEQ multiplex PCR. The sample records over 150,000 clones, more than 70% being singletons. Sequencing was performed on PBMCs. These receptors came from a man in his 60s in good health and CMV-seronegative.

The rearrangement links TRBV7-8 to TRBJ1-1, with a possible D match to TRBD1 (6 bases). Germline V lookup: CDR1 SGHVS, CDR2 FQNEAQ. V was shortened by 4 bases and J by 1 base, with 10 bases between the two germline ends. The CDR3 sequence is 14 residues long. The CDR3 protein is CASSSDRKNTEAFF. The CDR3, as DNA: TGTGCCAGCAGCTCTGACAGGAAGAACACTGAAGCTTTCTTT.

The chain has TRBV7-8 and TRBJ2-7, with 13 bases aligning to TRBD2. The CDR3 runs to 17 residues. V shed 5 bases, J shed 9 bases, and the junction held 16 bases outside the gene matches. Germline V gene data show CDR1 as SGHVS and CDR2 as FQNEAQ. The CDR3 sequence: CASSPGHTGTSGTRQYF. CDR3 bases: TGTGCCAGCAGCCCGGGCCATACCGGGACTAGCGGGACAAGGCAGTACTTC.

This clone was detected only once. The chain uses TRBV5-1 and TRBJ2-7, with TRBD2 identical over 14 bases. The length of the CDR3 is 16 residues. Germline V gene lookup returns CDR1 SGHRS and CDR2 YFSETQ. The V segment lost 1 base and the J segment 6 bases; nucleotides outside the gene matches: 6. The CDR3 reads CASSLMSGLAGGEQYF. The CDR3 DNA reads as TGCGCCAGCAGCTTGATGTCTGGACTAGCGGGAGGCGAGCAGTACTTC.

With respect to this clone: This CDR3 is also generated by other DNA sequences in the sample. Here the CDR3 reads CASSTRGPGELFF. The CDR3 DNA reads TGTGCCAGTAGTACCAGAGGGCCCGGGGAGCTGTTTTTT. The chain combines TRBV19 with TRBJ2-2; TRBD2 is a possible D gene (5 bases). Germline CDR1 and CDR2: LNHDA and SQIVND (reference sequence). This CDR3 spans 13 amino acids. The germline V and J ends were trimmed by 4 bases and 6 bases, with 9 bases remaining between them.

This sequence joins TRBV2 and TRBJ1-4; D is possibly TRBD1 (5 bases). CDR3 size: 15 residues. Trimming removed 2 bases at V and 6 bases at J, with 13 bases between. Germline CDR1 and CDR2: SNHLY and FYNNEI. In DNA form, the CDR3 reads TGTGCCAGCAGTGAAATCGGCGGGGGGGATGAAAAACTGTTTTTT. This codes for CASSEIGGGDEKLFF.

This chain's CDR3 is CASSPKTAPSTDTQYF. In nucleotides, the CDR3 is TGTGCCAGCAGTCCGAAGACAGCACCTAGCACAGATACGCAGTATTTT. The rearrangement uses TRBV27 and TRBJ2-3, with a possible D match to TRBD1 (5 bases). The germline V gene has CDR1 MNHEY and CDR2 SMNVEV (reference sequence). The CDR3 spans 16 residues. Trimming took 5 bases from V and 0 from J, leaving 15 bases between them.

This chain joins TRBV4-3 and TRBJ2-4; no definite D call. CDR3 length: 16 residues. With 4 bases removed from V and 0 bases from J, the gap between germline ends came to 13 bases. Germline CDR1 reads LGHNA; CDR2 reads YSLEER. The CDR3 DNA sequence: TGCGCCAGCAGCCTGACCCCCGGGTCAGCCAAAAACATTCAGTACTTC. Translation: CASSLTPGSAKNIQYF.

This chain joins TRBV6-6 and TRBJ1-3, with D maybe TRBD1 (6 bases). The germline CDR1 and CDR2 sequences are MNHNY and SVGAGI (reference sequence). Trimming removed 5 bases from V and 2 bases from J, with 13 bases in between. The CDR3 has 15 amino acids. CDR3 nucleotides: TGTGCCAGCAGTCCCTTTTCAGGGGCTGGAAACACCATATATTTT. Translation gives CASSPFSGAGNTIYF.

This chain connects TRBV6-4 to TRBJ2-1; perhaps TRBD2 as D (9 bases). This CDR3 region has 22 residues. Germline CDR1 and CDR2: MRHNA and SNTAGT. V lost 2 bases and J 0 bases, leaving 29 bases between the germline ends. The DNA for the CDR3 is TGTGCCAGCAGTGACCGGACAGGGTCTAGCGGGACTCCGGGGAGCTCCTACAATGAGCAGTTCTTC. It yields the protein CASSDRTGSSGTPGSSYNEQFF.

V and J are TRBV4-3 and TRBJ2-7; 12 nucleotides line up with TRBD1. The CDR3 length is 15 residues. Per the germline V gene, CDR1 is LGHNA and CDR2 is YSLEER. With 4 bases clipped from V and 3 bases from J, the junction kept 4 bases outside the gene matches. CDR3 in DNA: TGCGCCAGCAGCCCAGGGACAGGGGGCTTCTACGAGCAGTACTTC. Translation: CASSPGTGGFYEQYF.

Of note for this clone: Sequence at one end of the junction differs from germline and may be a read error. This chain connects TRBV7-9 to TRBJ1-1; no definite D call. The V gene's germline CDR1 is SEHNR and CDR2 FQNEAQ (reference sequence). This CDR3 comprises 11 residues. CDR3 sequence (DNA): TGTTCCAGCAGCTCACAGACTGAAGCTTTCTTT. Its translation: CSSSSQTEAFF.

The chain uses TRBV6-1 and TRBJ2-7; no definite D call. Germline V gene data show CDR1 as MNHNS and CDR2 as SASEGT. The V gene lost 4 bases and the J gene lost 6 bases, with 13 bases spanning the gap. There are 13 residues in the CDR3. The CDR3 sequence is CASSVPPTREQYF. The CDR3 DNA sequence: TGTGCCAGCAGTGTCCCCCCTACGCGCGAGCAGTACTTC.

The CDR3 nucleotides are TGCAGCGTTGAAGTACTAGCGGGAGTTTTCTACGAGCAGTACTTC. This translates into CSVEVLAGVFYEQYF. The V gene is TRBV29-1, the J gene TRBJ2-7; 11 nucleotides align to TRBD2. The CDR3 totals 15 residues. Germline V gene sequence: CDR1 SQVTM, CDR2 ANQGSEA. The V segment lost 1 base and the J segment 3 bases; nucleotides outside the gene matches: 5.

The rearrangement uses TRBV19 and TRBJ2-1; 7 positions match TRBD2. The CDR3 length is 18 residues. The germline V gene encodes CDR1 LNHDA and CDR2 SQIVND (reference sequence). The V segment lost 3 bases and the J segment 5 bases; nucleotides outside the gene matches: 16. The chain's CDR3 is CASSIVLAGAGANNEQFF. In DNA, the CDR3 is TGTGCCAGTAGTATCGTTCTGGCGGGAGCCGGTGCCAACAATGAGCAGTTCTTC.

This chain links TRBV27 with TRBJ1-6, with unresolved D. CDR3 length: 15 amino acids. Trimming stripped 2 bases from V and 1 base from J, with 6 bases between. CDR1 is MNHEY, CDR2 SMNVEV, per germline (reference sequence). This CDR3 reads CASSLEASYNSPLHF. Here the CDR3 DNA reads TGTGCCAGCAGTTTAGAAGCTTCCTATAATTCACCCCTCCACTTT.

This clone has a handful of counts. The chain recombines TRBV2 with TRBJ2-3; TRBD1 agrees at 12 bases. V was clipped by 6 bases and J by 5 bases; unmatched bases: 9. Germline CDR1 is SNHLY and CDR2 is FYNNEI. CDR3 length: 16 amino acids. Here the CDR3 reads CASRDRDRGLRDTQYF. CDR3 coding DNA: TGTGCCAGCAGGGACCGGGACAGGGGGCTTAGAGATACGCAGTATTTT.

The chain recombines TRBV5-4 with TRBJ1-2, with 9 positions matching TRBD1. In germline, CDR1 is SGHNT, CDR2 YYREEE (reference sequence). This CDR3 is built from 14 residues. Trimming took 4 bases from V and 2 from J; bases not matched to a gene: 3. CDR3 sequence reads: CASSRDRVNYGYTF. The CDR3 DNA is TGTGCCAGCAGCCGGGACAGGGTAAACTATGGCTACACCTTC.

Turning to this clone: One end of the junction does not line up with germline, which may come from a read error. This chain joins TRBV7-9 and TRBJ1-5; no clear D gene. Per the germline V gene, CDR1 is SEHNR and CDR2 is FQNEAQ (reference sequence). CDR3 length: 15 residues. CDR3 bases: TGTTCCAGCAGCTTAGGCGCGGGAGACAATCAGCCCCAGCATTTT. Translated: CSSSLGAGDNQPQHF. The full variable domain, rest sourced from reference TRBV7-9 and TRBJ1-5, is DTGVSQNPRHKITKRGQNVTFRCDPISEHNRLYWYRQTLGQGPEFLTYFQNEAQLEKSRLLSDRFSAERPKGSFSTLEIQRTEQGDSAMYLCSSSLGAGDNQPQHFGDGTRLSIL.

J is TRBJ1-5 and V is TRBV30; D remains ambiguous. V was cut by 0 bases and J by 2 bases, with 14 bases left in between. CDR3 length: 16 residues. Germline CDR1 GTSNPN, CDR2 SVGIG (reference sequence). DNA of the CDR3: TGTGCCTGGAGTGTAGATAGTCCGATGGGCAATCAGCCCCAGCATTTT. Residues: CAWSVDSPMGNQPQHF.

This chain uses TRBV19 with TRBJ1-5, with a weak D call TRBD1 (5 bases). The CDR3 loop spans 16 amino acids. CDR1 and CDR2 from the germline V gene are LNHDA and SQIVND (reference sequence). With 3 bases removed from V and 3 bases from J, the gap between germline ends came to 15 bases. DNA of the CDR3: TGTGCCAGTAGTATTGGTGGGGGGGGACCCAATCAGCCCCAGCATTTT. Protein: CASSIGGGGPNQPQHF. The full variable domain, rest sourced from reference TRBV19 and TRBJ1-5, is DGGITQSPKYLFRKEGQNVTLSCEQNLNHDAMYWYRQDPGQGLRLIYYSQIVNDFQKGDIAEGYSVSREKKESFPLTVTSAQKNPTAFYLCASSIGGGGPNQPQHFGDGTRLSIL.

This chain joins TRBV7-9 and TRBJ2-6; D is perhaps TRBD2 (5 bases). CDR3 length: 16 amino acids. Germline V gene lookup returns CDR1 SEHNR and CDR2 FQNEAQ (reference sequence). The ends were cut back, 7 bases at V and 0 bases at J, with 13 bases in the middle. For the CDR3, the DNA is TGTGCCAGCACCTACGTGGGAGCCTCTGGGGCCAACGTCCTGACTTTC. Translating gives CASTYVGASGANVLTF.

The chain is built from TRBV7-9 and TRBJ1-6, with 8 bases matching TRBD1. The CDR3 runs 17 residues. Germline V gene lookup returns CDR1 SEHNR and CDR2 FQNEAQ (reference sequence). V gave up 0 bases and J gave up 5 bases; unmatched junction bases: 6. CDR3 residues: CASSLAIDRGNNSPLHF. The CDR3 coding sequence is TGTGCCAGCAGCTTAGCAATCGACAGGGGAAATAATTCACCCCTCCACTTT.

The gene calls are TRBV10-3 and TRBJ1-1; 8 bases line up with TRBD1. CDR1 ENHRY and CDR2 SYGVKD come from the germline V gene. V lost 10 bases to trimming and J lost 2 bases; unmatched junction nucleotides: 9. The CDR3 loop spans 14 amino acids. The CDR3 is CASRQGMENTEAFF. The CDR3, as DNA: TGTGCCAGTCGACAGGGGATGGAAAACACTGAAGCTTTCTTT.

This clone was counted only a few times. This sequence joins TRBV9 and TRBJ1-4, with D perhaps matching TRBD1 (6 bases). Trimming left V 2 bases short and J 7 bases short, with 15 bases between. Germline CDR1 is SGDLS and CDR2 is YYNGEE. The CDR3 extends over 15 amino acids. CDR3 nucleotides: TGTGCCAGCAGCGTGGAACCGGGACAAAGTGAAAAACTGTTTTTT. Translating it yields CASSVEPGQSEKLFF. Full variable domain (outside the CDR3, taken from reference TRBV9 and TRBJ1-4): DSGVTQTPKHLITATGQRVTLRCSPRSGDLSVYWYQQSLDQGLQFLIQYYNGEERAKGNILERFSAQQFPDLHSELNLSSLELGDSALYFCASSVEPGQSEKLFFGSGTQLSVL.

The chain couples TRBV10-3 to TRBJ2-7; 7 positions agree with TRBD1. The CDR3 loop spans 14 amino acids. From germline, CDR1 is ENHRY and CDR2 SYGVKD. J lost 6 bases, V lost 6 bases, and 11 bases had no gene match. CDR3 nucleotides: TGTGCCATCAGAACGGAAGACAGGGTGTCCGAGCAGTACTTC. Its translation: CAIRTEDRVSEQYF.

V is TRBV4-3 and J is TRBJ2-7; D not resolved. The CDR3 loop spans 17 amino acids. The V end was cut by 0 bases, the J end by 2 bases, with 17 bases between. Germline loops: CDR1 LGHNA, CDR2 YSLEER. CDR3: CASSQDFVRSIPYEQYF. CDR3 in DNA: TGCGCCAGCAGCCAAGATTTTGTCCGTTCTATTCCCTACGAGCAGTACTTC.

V and J are TRBV7-3 and TRBJ2-5; 8 bases match TRBD1. V shed 5 bases, J shed 5 bases, and the junction held 7 bases outside the gene matches. Germline CDR1 reads SGHTA; CDR2 reads FQGTGA. The CDR3 runs to 14 residues. The CDR3 reads CASSRGTGKETQYF. CDR3 nucleotides: TGTGCCAGCAGCCGCGGGACAGGCAAGGAGACCCAGTACTTC.

The table lists this clone with a few counts. J is TRBJ1-6 and V is TRBV7-6, with TRBD1 identical over 9 bases. The germline gives CDR1 SGHVS, CDR2 FNYEAQ. The CDR3 is 14 residues long. The V segment lost 5 bases and the J segment 7 bases; nucleotides outside the gene matches: 3. CDR3 coding DNA: TGTGCCAGCAGCAGCGACAGGGGGAATTCACCCCTCCACTTT. Amino acids: CASSSDRGNSPLHF.

This clone showed up just once. The CDR3 loop is CASSFQGANTGELFF. As DNA, the CDR3 is TGTGCCAGCAGCTTCCAGGGTGCGAACACCGGGGAGCTGTTTTTT. The V and J genes are TRBV7-2 and TRBJ2-2; D possibly corresponds to TRBD1 (5 bases). Germline V gene lookup returns CDR1 SGHTA and CDR2 FQGNSA. Trimming took off 3 bases at V and 0 bases at J, with 8 bases between the two ends. The CDR3 loop spans 15 amino acids.

The rearrangement joins TRBV9 to TRBJ2-5, with 8 bases fitting TRBD1. The better agreement between TRBJ2-7 and the DNA end casts doubt on the J call. Germline V gene data show CDR1 as SGDLS and CDR2 as YYNGEE. The CDR3 has 16 residues. The CDR3 nucleotides are TGTGCCAGCAGCGCGAGAGCCGGGACAGGTTCCTACGAGCAGTACTTC. Encoded protein: CASSARAGTGSYEQYF.